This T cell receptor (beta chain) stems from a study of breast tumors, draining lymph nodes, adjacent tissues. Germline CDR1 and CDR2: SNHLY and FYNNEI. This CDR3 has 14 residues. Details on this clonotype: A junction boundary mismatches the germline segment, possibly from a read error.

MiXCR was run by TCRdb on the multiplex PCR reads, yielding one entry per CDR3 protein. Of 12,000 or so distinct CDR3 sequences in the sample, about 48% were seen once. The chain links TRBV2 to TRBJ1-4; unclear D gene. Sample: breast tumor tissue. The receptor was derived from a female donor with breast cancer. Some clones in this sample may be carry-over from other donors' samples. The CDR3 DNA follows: TGTGCCAGCAGGCCCGGACCGATTAATGAAAAGCTGTTTTTC. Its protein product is CASRPGPINEKLFF.